Sequencing of this TCR beta chain was carried out in a study of blood T cell repertoires in COVID-19. In the study overall: Some COVID-19 samples were acute and others convalescent; all came from the United States, Italy and Spain. Nucleic acid was either cDNA or gDNA, and it came from T cells, B-cell-depleted T cells, or PBMCs.

Source study methods: Amplification of reference gene primers provided the estimated nucleated cell counts. Assay: immunoSEQ multiplex PCR; the TCRdb copy retains only in-frame clones and omits some. The V and J calls and the clone size are those of that table, but D and trimming were determined from the DNA. The table includes about 240,000 clones, approximately 83% detected once. V was pared by 8 bases and J by 2 bases, with 13 bases between. Germline CDR1 reads MNHEY; CDR2 reads SVGAGI. The CDR3 sequence is 13 residues long. Specimen: peripheral blood. V is TRBV6-5 and J is TRBJ2-7; tentative D call: TRBD1 (6 bases). This clonotype originated in a human donor in a cohort sampled during active COVID-19. This CDR3 is CASFRDTTYEQYF. The CDR3 region has the DNA TGTGCCAGCTTCCGGGACACCACCTACGAGCAGTACTTC.